The rows below give T cell receptor beta chains drawn from one sample of a study of T cells in localized non-small cell lung cancer. Assay used: immunoSEQ multiplex PCR; TCRdb lists only in-frame clones, some missing. The sample lists about 55,000 clones, approximately 80% seen once, with roughly 15% in the top ten. The specimen comprised peripheral blood mononuclear cells, sampled before any cancer treatment. All receptors derive from a man aged 40 to 70 with stage III lung adenocarcinoma. Both conserved end residues are part of each CDR3. Each record gives: clone size, D gene, J gene, V gene, CDR3 protein, CDR3 DNA. A D gene is named only where the DNA matches it firmly. Clone size is given for some rows only: seen once, a few or many times, or a class if the clone is expanded.

- | - | TRBJ1-4 | TRBV19 | CASSPRHWTNEKLFF | TGTGCCAGTAGTCCAAGACACTGGACTAATGAAAAACTGTTTTTT
- | - | TRBJ2-3 | TRBV7-2 | CASSRPGTDTQYF | TGTGCCAGCAGCCGACCGGGCACAGATACGCAGTATTTT
few | TRBD2 | TRBJ2-1 | TRBV19 | CASKGSDLLAGVQGEQFF | TGTGCCAGTAAGGGCAGCGATTTACTAGCGGGAGTTCAGGGGGAGCAGTTCTTC
- | - | TRBJ2-3 | TRBV5-1 | CASSLAGSDTQYF | TGCGCCAGCAGCTTGGCCGGTTCAGATACGCAGTATTTT
few | - | TRBJ2-7 | TRBV7-9 | CASSSTSYEQYF | TGTGCCAGCAGCTCTACTAGCTACGAGCAGTACTTC
- | - | TRBJ2-2 | TRBV18 | CASSPGVALNTGELFF | TGTGCCAGCTCACCAGGGGTCGCACTAAACACCGGGGAGCTGTTTTTT
- | TRBD1 | TRBJ2-3 | TRBV30 | CAWDRELYTDTQYF | TGTGCCTGGGACAGGGAACTCTACACAGATACGCAGTATTTT
- | - | TRBJ2-3 | TRBV11-3 | CASSLGVYSTDTQYF | TGTGCCAGCAGCTTAGGAGTCTATTCGACAGATACGCAGTATTTT
many | - | TRBJ1-1 | TRBV5-6 | CASSLIAGIEAFF | TGTGCCAGCAGCTTAATCGCGGGGATCGAAGCTTTCTTT
- | TRBD2 | TRBJ2-7 | TRBV6-1 | CASSGGTSGRAGYEQYF | TGTGCCAGCAGTGGCGGGACTAGCGGGAGGGCCGGGTACGAGCAGTACTTC
few | - | TRBJ2-5 | TRBV5-6 | CASSFNSGFQETQYF | TGTGCCAGCAGCTTCAATTCGGGGTTCCAAGAGACCCAGTACTTC
few | - | TRBJ2-3 | TRBV5-1 | CASSLRGASRDTQYF | TGCGCCAGCAGCTTACGCGGGGCCTCCAGGGATACGCAGTATTTT
- | - | TRBJ1-5 | TRBV6-6 | CASTQGELEANPQHF | TGTGCCAGCACCCAAGGGGAGTTGGAAGCGAATCCCCAGCATTTT
- | TRBD1 | TRBJ1-1 | TRBV18 | CASSPRQGPNTEAFF | TGTGCCAGCTCACCTCGACAGGGACCGAACACTGAAGCTTTCTTT
- | TRBD1 | TRBJ1-2 | TRBV30 | CAWSTGQGRNGYTF | TGTGCCTGGAGTACGGGACAGGGACGGAATGGCTACACCTTC
- | TRBD2 | TRBJ2-7 | TRBV28 | CASSLGGSRSEQYF | TGTGCCAGCAGTTTAGGCGGGAGTAGGAGCGAGCAGTACTTC
- | - | TRBJ2-1 | TRBV19 | CASSPGSYNEQFF | TGTGCCAGTAGTCCCGGGTCCTACAATGAGCAGTTCTTC
- | TRBD1 | TRBJ1-4 | TRBV6-5 | CASSYQQGVGEKLFF | TGTGCCAGCAGTTATCAGCAGGGGGTGGGGGAAAAACTGTTTTTT
- | - | TRBJ1-6 | TRBV30 | CAWSVPGSSKYNSPLHF | TGTGCCTGGAGTGTACCCGGCAGTTCGAAATATAATTCACCCCTCCACTTT
few | - | TRBJ2-7 | TRBV27 | CASSLSWGPLKEQYF | TGTGCCAGCAGTTTATCGTGGGGGCCGCTGAAGGAGCAGTACTTC
- | TRBD1 | TRBJ1-4 | TRBV2 | CASSQDRVGEEKLFF | TGTGCCAGCAGCCAGGACAGGGTCGGAGAGGAAAAACTGTTTTTT
- | TRBD2 | TRBJ2-2 | TRBV2 | CARKGEGGRGTGELFF | TGTGCCAGGAAAGGGGAAGGCGGGAGGGGAACCGGGGAGCTGTTTTTT
- | - | TRBJ2-3 | TRBV5-8 | CASSLVGTRTTDTQYF | TGTGCCAGCAGCTTGGTAGGCACGAGGACGACAGATACGCAGTATTTT
- | - | TRBJ2-1 | TRBV30 | CASLLVGGRLRYEQFF | TGTGCCTCTCTCCTGGTTGGGGGGAGACTCAGGTATGAGCAGTTCTTC
- | - | TRBJ2-2 | TRBV1 | CTSSLRPGPPKDEELFF | TGCACCAGCAGTCTGCGGCCGGGACCTCCTAAAGACGAGGAGCTGTTTTTT
- | - | TRBJ2-7 | TRBV2 | CASSKETYEQYF | TGTGCCAGCAGTAAGGAAACCTACGAGCAGTACTTC
- | - | TRBJ2-5 | TRBV7-9 | CASSQTPQGRGETQYF | TGTGCCAGCAGCCAGACCCCGCAGGGGAGGGGGGAGACCCAGTACTTC
- | TRBD1 | TRBJ2-1 | TRBV7-9 | CASSLSSGTDINEQFF | TGTGCCAGCAGCTTATCCTCCGGGACAGATATCAATGAGCAGTTCTTC
- | TRBD1 | TRBJ1-6 | TRBV5-1 | CASSFSTGVSPYNSPLHF | TGCGCCAGCAGCTTCAGTACAGGGGTAAGCCCCTATAATTCACCCCTCCACTTT
once | TRBD2 | TRBJ2-3 | TRBV9 | CASSPRGGRLPDTQYF | TGTGCCAGCAGCCCCCGGGGGGGCCGGTTGCCAGATACGCAGTATTTT
- | - | TRBJ2-2 | TRBV5-1 | CASSFGNTGELFF | TGCGCCAGCAGCTTCGGGAACACCGGGGAGCTGTTTTTT
- | TRBD1 | TRBJ2-1 | TRBV13 | CASSRASPGQGNNEQFF | TGTGCCAGCAGCCGAGCATCCCCGGGACAGGGTAACAATGAGCAGTTCTTC
- | - | TRBJ2-7 | TRBV29-1 | CSVEKGGGYEQYF | TGCAGCGTTGAAAAGGGTGGCGGCTACGAGCAGTACTTC
few | - | TRBJ1-5 | TRBV5-1 | CASSWRASRGLSHNQPQHF | TGCGCCAGCAGCTGGCGGGCTTCTCGGGGACTGTCCCACAATCAGCCCCAGCATTTT
- | - | TRBJ1-5 | TRBV10-3 | CAISESTGFDQPQHF | TGTGCCATCAGTGAGTCGACGGGATTCGATCAGCCCCAGCATTTT
once | TRBD1 | TRBJ1-1 | TRBV14 | CASSPGQRYTEAFF | TGTGCCAGCAGTCCGGGACAGAGGTACACTGAAGCTTTCTTT
few | TRBD2 | TRBJ2-7 | TRBV29-1 | CSVGAGLASEQYF | TGCAGCGTTGGAGCGGGACTAGCTTCCGAGCAGTACTTC
- | - | TRBJ1-6 | TRBV5-3 | CASHWGTTDNSPLHF | TGTGCCAGCCACTGGGGAACGACTGATAATTCACCCCTCCACTTT
- | - | TRBJ1-1 | TRBV6-6 | CASSYRGADEAFF | TGTGCCAGCAGTTACAGGGGGGCCGATGAAGCTTTCTTT
- | TRBD1 | TRBJ2-7 | TRBV2 | CASSGTGGFYEQYF | TGTGCCAGCAGCGGGACAGGGGGTTTCTACGAGCAGTACTTC
few | TRBD1 | TRBJ1-2 | TRBV28 | CASKTPGQNYGYTF | TGTGCCAGCAAAACCCCGGGACAGAACTATGGCTACACCTTC
- | - | TRBJ1-1 | TRBV19 | CASSGRNTEAFF | TGTGCCAGTAGCGGCAGGAACACTGAAGCTTTCTTT
- | TRBD1 | TRBJ1-1 | TRBV9 | CASSVGIGQGTEAFF | TGTGCCAGCAGCGTAGGGATCGGACAGGGGACAGAAGCTTTCTTT
- | - | TRBJ1-6 | TRBV5-6 | CASSLTELNSPLHF | TGTGCCAGCAGCTTGACAGAATTGAATTCACCCCTCCACTTT
- | - | TRBJ1-1 | TRBV6-5 | CASSYDGRNTEAFF | TGTGCCAGCAGTTACGATGGAAGGAACACTGAAGCTTTCTTT
- | - | TRBJ2-1 | TRBV20-1 | CSAERGNEQFF | TGCAGTGCTGAAAGGGGCAATGAGCAGTTCTTC
- | TRBD1 | TRBJ2-7 | TRBV18 | CASSPSGGQVSYEQYF | TGTGCCAGCTCACCCAGTGGGGGACAGGTCTCCTACGAGCAGTACTTC
- | - | TRBJ2-1 | TRBV6-1 | CASSEAWGTTYNEQFF | TGTGCCAGCAGTGAAGCATGGGGGACCACCTACAATGAGCAGTTCTTC
- | - | TRBJ2-6 | TRBV5-4 | CASSFYLTSGANVLTF | TGTGCCAGCAGCTTCTATCTAACCTCTGGGGCCAACGTCCTGACTTTC
- | - | TRBJ1-1 | TRBV18 | CASSPRTVKNTEAFF | TGTGCCAGCTCACCGAGGACAGTTAAGAACACTGAAGCTTTCTTT
once | TRBD2 | TRBJ2-1 | TRBV10-3 | CAISGTSGGDNEQFF | TGTGCCATCAGTGGGACTAGCGGGGGGGACAATGAGCAGTTCTTC
- | - | TRBJ2-5 | TRBV9 | CASSVEGRLQETQYF | TGTGCCAGCAGCGTAGAAGGTCGCTTACAAGAGACCCAGTACTTC
- | TRBD2 | TRBJ2-5 | TRBV30 | CAWGGLAGAETQYF | TGTGCCTGGGGTGGACTAGCGGGAGCAGAGACCCAGTACTTC
few | - | TRBJ1-2 | TRBV19 | CASSIAYRRLGDGYTF | TGTGCCAGTAGTATAGCTTACAGGCGCTTAGGGGATGGCTACACCTTC
few | - | TRBJ1-5 | TRBV6-6 | CATKDGNQPQHF | TGTGCCACCAAGGACGGAAATCAGCCCCAGCATTTT
- | TRBD1 | TRBJ1-1 | TRBV5-1 | CASSWGDRDGTEAFF | TGCGCCAGCAGCTGGGGAGACAGGGATGGCACTGAAGCTTTCTTT
- | TRBD2 | TRBJ2-3 | TRBV5-8 | CASSFFGTSGEQDTQYF | TGTGCCAGCAGCTTTTTCGGGACTAGCGGGGAACAAGATACGCAGTATTTT
- | - | TRBJ2-7 | TRBV7-2 | CASSLLGVGAEQYF | TGTGCCAGCAGCTTACTCGGGGTGGGGGCCGAGCAGTACTTC
few | - | TRBJ2-3 | TRBV10-1 | CAGKRGTDTQYF | TGCGCCGGGAAGCGGGGCACAGATACGCAGTATTTT